The 28 T cell receptor beta chains below come from one sample, sequenced in a study of T cells after posttransplantation cyclophosphamide. Sequencing used immunoSEQ multiplex PCR; TCRdb keeps in-frame clones, though not all of them. The data hold some 10,000 clones, with about 89% observed a single time. Busulfan-fludarabine conditioning, marrow transplant, and cyclophosphamide on days +3 and +4 were administered. Sequenced material: CD4+ T cells sorted from PBMCs, taken after allogeneic stem cell transplant with posttransplant cyclophosphamide. These TCRs come from a male patient younger than 45 who received an allogeneic stem cell transplant from a related donor, was CMV-positive, and had acute GVHD only. Some T cells may be graft donor cells.

The chain joins TRBV7-6 to TRBJ1-2, with TRBD1 as a possible D gene (6 bases). V lost 5 bases and J lost 8, with 15 bases in between. Germline loops: CDR1 SGHVS, CDR2 FNYEAQ. This CDR3 spans 13 amino acids. The CDR3 nucleotides read TGTGCCAGCAGCCCCCAAACAGGGAACGGCTACACCTTC. Translating it yields CASSPQTGNGYTF.

V and J are TRBV5-4 and TRBJ2-6; D perhaps matches TRBD1 (5 bases). This CDR3 is 17 amino acids long. Germline V gene sequence: CDR1 SGHNT, CDR2 YYREEE (reference sequence). Trimming pared 0 bases from V and 3 bases from J, leaving 13 bases between. The CDR3 DNA is TGTGCCAGCAGCTTGGCCGGTAGCAGGGTTGGGGCCAACGTCCTGACTTTC. Protein sequence: CASSLAGSRVGANVLTF.

This clone was picked up one time. The V call is TRBV4-2, the J call TRBJ2-5, with 9 bases fitting TRBD1. The CDR3 sequence is 14 residues long. Germline V lookup: CDR1 LGHNA, CDR2 YNFKEQ. V shed 5 bases, J shed 1 base, and the junction held 2 bases outside the gene matches. Written as DNA, the CDR3 is TGTGCCAGCAGCGGGACAGGGCCCCAAGAGACCCAGTACTTC. Its translation: CASSGTGPQETQYF.

The rearrangement joins TRBV7-2 to TRBJ2-7; TRBD1 is a possible D gene (5 bases). This CDR3 region has 13 residues. V dropped 0 bases and J dropped 5 bases, with 8 bases sitting between them. Germline loops: CDR1 SGHTA, CDR2 FQGNSA. This CDR3 reads CASSLARVHEQYF. The CDR3 DNA is TGTGCCAGCAGCTTAGCCAGGGTTCACGAGCAGTACTTC.

The genes are TRBV30 and TRBJ2-1, with a tentative D call TRBD2 (6 bases). The CDR3 extends over 13 amino acids. Germline CDR1 and CDR2: GTSNPN and SVGIG (reference sequence). The germline V and J ends were trimmed by 5 bases and 0 bases, with 8 bases remaining between them. Here the CDR3 DNA reads TGTGCCTGGGTGCGGGGCTCCTACAATGAGCAGTTCTTC. Residues: CAWVRGSYNEQFF. Using reference TRBV30 and TRBJ2-1 for the parts outside the CDR3, the full variable domain is SQTIHQWPATLVQPVGSPLSLECTVEGTSNPNLYWYRQAAGRGLQLLFYSVGIGQISSEVPQNLSASRPQDRQFILSSKKLLLSDSGFYLCAWVRGSYNEQFFGPGTRLTVL.

V and J are TRBV5-1 and TRBJ2-3; D may be TRBD1 (5 bases). Trimming cost V 5 bases and J 3 bases, with 22 bases left between them. The CDR3 totals 17 residues. Germline CDR1 reads SGHRS; CDR2 reads YFSETQ. The CDR3 DNA follows: TGCGCCAGCAGTCCTACGACAGTCGCTTATGGGACAGATACGCAGTATTTT. Its translation: CASSPTTVAYGTDTQYF. The whole variable domain, filled in from reference TRBV5-1 and TRBJ2-3, reads KAGVTQTPRYLIKTRGQQVTLSCSPISGHRSVSWYQQTPGQGLQFLFEYFSETQRNKGNFPGRFSGRQFSNSRSEMNVSTLELGDSALYLCASSPTTVAYGTDTQYFGPGTRLTVL.

This sequence joins TRBV28 and TRBJ1-2, with 7 bases identical to TRBD1. Trimming took 6 bases from V and 4 from J; bases not matched to a gene: 5. The CDR3 extends over 13 amino acids. CDR1 MDHEN and CDR2 SYDVKM come from the germline V gene. CDR3 loop: CASRPTGAYGYTF. Here the CDR3 DNA reads TGTGCCAGCAGACCCACAGGGGCCTATGGCTACACCTTC.

This chain connects TRBV19 to TRBJ1-2; D might be TRBD1 (5 bases). The germline V gene encodes CDR1 LNHDA and CDR2 SQIVND (reference sequence). The CDR3 spans 14 residues. V was trimmed by 4 bases and J by 7 bases, leaving 16 bases between them. The CDR3 reads CASSNRAGLTGYTF. Here the CDR3 DNA reads TGTGCCAGTAGTAATCGGGCAGGGTTGACTGGCTACACCTTC.

This chain uses TRBV19 with TRBJ1-5; D uncertain. CDR1 is LNHDA, CDR2 SQIVND, per germline (reference sequence). The CDR3 loop spans 14 amino acids. V was clipped by 8 bases and J by 2 bases, with 13 bases between them. The CDR3: CASSEVRGNQPQHF. CDR3 nucleotides: TGTGCCAGTTCGGAGGTGCGGGGCAATCAGCCCCAGCATTTT.

The rearrangement joins TRBV7-6 to TRBJ2-3; no clear D. Germline lookup yields CDR1 SGHVS and CDR2 FNYEAQ. The CDR3 contains 16 residues. V dropped 3 bases and J dropped 0 bases, with 13 bases sitting between them. CDR3 coding DNA: TGTGCCAGCAGCTTGAGTAGGAGCTCTAGCACAGATACGCAGTATTTT. Translating it yields CASSLSRSSSTDTQYF. The variable domain in full, with the rest retrieved from reference TRBV7-6 and TRBJ2-3, is GAGVSQSPRYKVTKRGQDVALRCDPISGHVSLYWYRQALGQGPEFLTYFNYEAQQDKSGLPNDRFSAERPEGSISTLTIQRTEQRDSAMYRCASSLSRSSSTDTQYFGPGTRLTVL.

This clone was detected only a few times. The gene calls are TRBV2 and TRBJ2-7; a weak D match, TRBD2 (5 bases). Between the trimmed V and J ends, which lost 8 bases and 0 bases, there was a span of 8 bases. This CDR3 has 12 amino acids. Germline CDR1 is SNHLY and CDR2 is FYNNEI. The CDR3 loop is CASSDFSYEQYF. The CDR3 region has the DNA TGTGCCAGCTCGGACTTCTCCTACGAGCAGTACTTC.

J is TRBJ1-4 and V is TRBV6-6; possible D gene TRBD1, 5 bases. Germline-derived CDR1 and CDR2 are MNHNY and SVGAGI (reference sequence). Trimming took off 7 bases at V and 5 bases at J, with 11 bases between the two ends. This CDR3 is 13 amino acids long. The CDR3 loop is CASKGLRNEKLFF. The CDR3, as DNA: TGTGCCAGCAAGGGACTCAGGAATGAAAAACTGTTTTTT.

The V and J genes are TRBV5-1 and TRBJ1-2, with 7 bases that match TRBD1. The V and J ends lost 4 bases and 2 bases, in that order; junction bases with no gene match: 5. Looked up from germline, CDR1 is SGHRS and CDR2 is YFSETQ. The CDR3 consists of 14 residues. For the CDR3, the DNA is TGCGCCAGCAGCGCCGGGACAGTAAACTATGGCTACACCTTC. Translated: CASSAGTVNYGYTF. The full variable domain, with the rest looked up from reference TRBV5-1 and TRBJ1-2, is KAGVTQTPRYLIKTRGQQVTLSCSPISGHRSVSWYQQTPGQGLQFLFEYFSETQRNKGNFPGRFSGRQFSNSRSEMNVSTLELGDSALYLCASSAGTVNYGYTFGSGTRLTVV.

This sequence joins TRBV5-1 and TRBJ1-2; 8 nucleotides match TRBD1. Trimming at V came to 2 bases and at J to 4 bases, leaving 4 bases not matched to a gene. The CDR3 loop spans 14 amino acids. The V gene's germline CDR1 is SGHRS and CDR2 YFSETQ. This CDR3 reads CASSFDRGSYGYTF. The CDR3 DNA is TGCGCCAGCAGCTTCGACAGGGGAAGCTATGGCTACACCTTC.

V usage is TRBV7-9 and J usage is TRBJ2-7, with 7 bases that match TRBD2. Germline CDR1 reads SEHNR; CDR2 reads FQNEAQ (reference sequence). The CDR3 has 14 amino acids. V shed 4 bases, J shed 0 bases, and the junction held 3 bases outside the gene matches. As DNA, the CDR3 is TGTGCCAGCAGCTGGCGGGGGAACTCCTACGAGCAGTACTTC. This sequence encodes CASSWRGNSYEQYF.

The chain links TRBV19 to TRBJ1-2; 7 positions agree with TRBD1. J lost 8 bases, V lost 6 bases, and 9 bases had no gene match. The length of the CDR3 is 13 residues. The germline V gene has CDR1 LNHDA and CDR2 SQIVND (reference sequence). Here the CDR3 DNA reads TGTGCCAGTAGAGGAGCAGGGGGTCACGGCTACACCTTC. Amino acids: CASRGAGGHGYTF. The whole variable domain, remainder taken from reference TRBV19 and TRBJ1-2, is DGGITQSPKYLFRKEGQNVTLSCEQNLNHDAMYWYRQDPGQGLRLIYYSQIVNDFQKGDIAEGYSVSREKKESFPLTVTSAQKNPTAFYLCASRGAGGHGYTFGSGTRLTVV.

This chain connects TRBV7-9 to TRBJ1-2, with D possibly being TRBD1 (5 bases). V lost 1 base and J 5 bases, leaving 14 bases between the germline ends. This CDR3 has 15 residues. Germline loops: CDR1 SEHNR, CDR2 FQNEAQ (reference sequence). The chain's CDR3 is CASSLEGRVKYGYTF. The CDR3 region has the DNA TGTGCCAGCAGCTTAGAAGGCAGGGTCAAGTATGGCTACACCTTC.

The rearrangement uses TRBV5-1 and TRBJ2-5; D is possibly TRBD1 (7 bases). With 4 bases removed from V and 0 bases from J, the gap between germline ends came to 19 bases. Per the germline V gene, CDR1 is SGHRS and CDR2 is YFSETQ. The CDR3 sequence is 17 residues long. The CDR3 coding sequence is TGCGCCAGCAGCGAACCAGGGGGACTTCGTAACCAAGAGACCCAGTACTTC. This codes for CASSEPGGLRNQETQYF.

This chain links TRBV4-3 with TRBJ1-2, with D possibly being TRBD1 (6 bases). This CDR3 has 15 residues. The V end was cut by 1 base, the J end by 2 bases, with 11 bases between. Per the germline V gene, CDR1 is LGHNA and CDR2 is YSLEER. The CDR3: CASSQVRTANYGYTF. For the CDR3, the DNA is TGCGCCAGCAGCCAAGTAAGGACAGCGAACTATGGCTACACCTTC.

The chain combines TRBV6-5 with TRBJ2-3; 11 bases match TRBD1. The length of the CDR3 is 15 residues. With 5 bases clipped from V and 5 bases from J, the junction kept 6 bases outside the gene matches. The V gene's germline CDR1 is MNHEY and CDR2 SVGAGI. The CDR3 reads CASSPGTGGLDTQYF. The CDR3 coding sequence is TGTGCCAGCAGTCCCGGGACAGGGGGATTAGATACGCAGTATTTT.

The genes are TRBV19 and TRBJ2-6; a possible D gene is TRBD1 (6 bases). Trimming shortened V by 6 bases and J by 2 bases, and 17 bases separated the two germline ends. The CDR3 spans 17 residues. The germline V gene has CDR1 LNHDA and CDR2 SQIVND (reference sequence). CDR3: CASSTTGMVAGANVLTF. CDR3 bases: TGTGCCAGTAGCACTACAGGGATGGTCGCTGGGGCCAACGTCCTGACTTTC.

This chain joins TRBV27 and TRBJ1-6, with 7 positions matching TRBD1. V shed 6 bases, J shed 7 bases, and the junction held 9 bases outside the gene matches. This CDR3 contains 15 residues. Germline CDR1 and CDR2: MNHEY and SMNVEV (reference sequence). CDR3 DNA: TGTGCCAGCAGGTACCTGGACAGGTCGAATTCACCCCTCCACTTT. Protein product: CASRYLDRSNSPLHF.

The genes are TRBV21-1 and TRBJ2-7; TRBD2, as called in the table, went unchecked against the DNA. TRBV21-1 is an annotated pseudogene. The CDR3 covers 12 residues. The CDR3, as DNA: TGTGCCAGCAGCAAAGTCCGCTACGAGCAGTACTTC. This gives the protein CASSKVRYEQYF.

V gene TRBV7-2 combines with J gene TRBJ1-5; the match to TRBD1 covers 7 bases. This CDR3 contains 17 residues. The germline V gene encodes CDR1 SGHTA and CDR2 FQGNSA. J was trimmed by 2 bases and V by 5 bases; bases with no gene match: 12. CDR3 in DNA: TGTGCCAGCAGCCCAGAGGTAGGACAGGTGGGCAATCAGCCCCAGCATTTT. Its protein is CASSPEVGQVGNQPQHF.

The chain is built from TRBV28 and TRBJ1-1; tentatively, D is TRBD1 (5 bases). CDR3 length equals 14 residues. CDR1 MDHEN and CDR2 SYDVKM come from the germline V gene. V was pared by 7 bases and J by 4 bases, with 16 bases between. The DNA for the CDR3 is TGTGCCAGCACCTTCTCGCGGGGGGGCACTGAAGCTTTCTTT. It is translated as CASTFSRGGTEAFF.

The chain carries TRBV7-2 and TRBJ2-5, with 13 positions matching TRBD2. The CDR3 is 16 amino acids. Germline V CDR1 and CDR2: SGHTA, FQGNSA. Trimming at V came to 6 bases and at J to 2 bases, leaving 6 bases not matched to a gene. The CDR3 here is CASSPPGLAGQETQYF. The CDR3 DNA follows: TGTGCCAGCAGTCCCCCGGGACTAGCGGGGCAAGAGACCCAGTACTTC.

The rearrangement links TRBV4-3 to TRBJ1-5, with D unresolved. Germline-derived CDR1 and CDR2 are LGHNA and YSLEER. V was clipped by 0 bases and J by 7 bases, with 13 bases between them. There are 15 residues in the CDR3. This CDR3 reads CASSQDWHPGQPQHF. The CDR3 nucleotides read TGCGCCAGCAGCCAAGATTGGCACCCAGGACAGCCCCAGCATTTT.

The rearrangement uses TRBV6-5 and TRBJ1-1, with 7 bases fitting TRBD1. The V and J ends lost 5 bases and 6 bases, in that order; junction bases with no gene match: 6. The CDR3 is 13 residues long. The germline V gene has CDR1 MNHEY and CDR2 SVGAGI. This CDR3 reads CASSTTGAAEAFF. The CDR3 DNA follows: TGTGCCAGCAGTACAACAGGGGCGGCTGAAGCTTTCTTT.